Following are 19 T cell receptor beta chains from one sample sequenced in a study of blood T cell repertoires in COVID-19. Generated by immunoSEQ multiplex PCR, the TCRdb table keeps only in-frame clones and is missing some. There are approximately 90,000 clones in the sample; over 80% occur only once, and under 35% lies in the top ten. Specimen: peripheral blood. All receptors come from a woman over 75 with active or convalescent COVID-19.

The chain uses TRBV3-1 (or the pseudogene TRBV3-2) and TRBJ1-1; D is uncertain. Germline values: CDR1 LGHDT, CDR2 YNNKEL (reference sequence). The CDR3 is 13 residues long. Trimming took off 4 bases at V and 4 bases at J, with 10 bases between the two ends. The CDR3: CASSRARGTEAFF. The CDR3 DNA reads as TGTGCCAGCAGCCGGGCGCGTGGCACTGAAGCTTTCTTT.

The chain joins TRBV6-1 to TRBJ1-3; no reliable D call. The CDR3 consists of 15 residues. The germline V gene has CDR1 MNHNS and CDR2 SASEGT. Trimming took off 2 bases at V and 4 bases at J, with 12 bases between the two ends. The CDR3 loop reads CASSENRGLGNTIYF. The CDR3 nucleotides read TGTGCCAGCAGTGAAAATCGAGGGTTGGGAAACACCATATATTTT.

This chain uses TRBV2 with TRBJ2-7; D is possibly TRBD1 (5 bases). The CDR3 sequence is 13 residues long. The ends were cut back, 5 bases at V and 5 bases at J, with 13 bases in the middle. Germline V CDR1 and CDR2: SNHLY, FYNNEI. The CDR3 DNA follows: TGTGCCAGCAGTCGAACCAGACAGAACGAGCAGTACTTC. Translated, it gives CASSRTRQNEQYF.

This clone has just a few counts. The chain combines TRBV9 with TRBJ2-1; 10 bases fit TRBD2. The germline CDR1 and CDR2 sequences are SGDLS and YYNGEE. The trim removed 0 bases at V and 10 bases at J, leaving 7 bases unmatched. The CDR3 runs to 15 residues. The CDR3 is CASSVVGTSAQEQFF. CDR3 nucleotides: TGTGCCAGCAGCGTAGTAGGGACTAGCGCCCAGGAGCAGTTCTTC. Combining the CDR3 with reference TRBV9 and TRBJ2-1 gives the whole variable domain DSGVTQTPKHLITATGQRVTLRCSPRSGDLSVYWYQQSLDQGLQFLIQYYNGEERAKGNILERFSAQQFPDLHSELNLSSLELGDSALYFCASSVVGTSAQEQFFGPGTRLTVL.

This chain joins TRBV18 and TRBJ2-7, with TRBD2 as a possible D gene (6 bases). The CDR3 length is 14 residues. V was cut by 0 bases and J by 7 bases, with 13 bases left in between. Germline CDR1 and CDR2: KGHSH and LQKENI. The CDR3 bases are TGTGCCAGCTCACCACCGATAAGGGCGGGGGAGCAGTACTTC. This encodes CASSPPIRAGEQYF.

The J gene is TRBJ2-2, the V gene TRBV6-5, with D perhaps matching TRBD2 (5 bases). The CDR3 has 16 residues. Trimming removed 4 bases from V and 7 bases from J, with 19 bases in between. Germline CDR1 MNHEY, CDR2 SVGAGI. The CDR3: CASSSTLMTRGGELFF. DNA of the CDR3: TGTGCCAGCAGTTCCACCCTAATGACCCGGGGCGGGGAGCTGTTTTTT.

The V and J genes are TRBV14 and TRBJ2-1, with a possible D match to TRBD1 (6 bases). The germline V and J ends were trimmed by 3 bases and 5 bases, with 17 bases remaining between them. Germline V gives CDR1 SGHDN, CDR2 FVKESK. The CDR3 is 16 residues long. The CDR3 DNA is TGTGCCAGCAGCCATGGTTTAGGGGGATTTAACAATGAGCAGTTCTTC. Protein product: CASSHGLGGFNNEQFF.

DNA of the CDR3: TGCGCCAGCAGCTCGGGAGACAGGGGCTATGGCTACACCTTC. Translation: CASSSGDRGYGYTF. The genes are TRBV5-1 and TRBJ1-2; 8 bases fit TRBD1. The CDR3 spans 14 residues. V was pared by 3 bases and J by 4 bases, with 5 bases of the junction left unmatched. Per germline, CDR1 SGHRS and CDR2 YFSETQ.

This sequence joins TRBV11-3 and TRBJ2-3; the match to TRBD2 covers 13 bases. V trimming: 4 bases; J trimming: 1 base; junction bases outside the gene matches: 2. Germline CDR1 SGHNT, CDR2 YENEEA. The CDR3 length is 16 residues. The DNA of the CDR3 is TGTGCCAGCAGCTACGGACTAGCGGGGGGCACAGATACGCAGTATTTT. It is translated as CASSYGLAGGTDTQYF.

The CDR3 DNA reads as TGTGCCAGCAGCTTAGTCAGAGGGCGCCACACTGAAGCTTTCTTT. This translates into CASSLVRGRHTEAFF. This sequence joins TRBV7-9 and TRBJ1-1; D ambiguous. CDR1 and CDR2 (germline): SEHNR, FQNEAQ (reference sequence). CDR3 length equals 15 residues. The ends were cut back, 1 base at V and 3 bases at J, with 12 bases in the middle.

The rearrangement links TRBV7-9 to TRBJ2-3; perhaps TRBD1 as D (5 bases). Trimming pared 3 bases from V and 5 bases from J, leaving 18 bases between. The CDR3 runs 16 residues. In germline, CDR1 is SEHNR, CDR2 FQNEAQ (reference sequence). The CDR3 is CASSFPTGPGLDTQYF. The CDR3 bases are TGTGCCAGCAGCTTCCCAACCGGGCCAGGGCTAGATACGCAGTATTTT.

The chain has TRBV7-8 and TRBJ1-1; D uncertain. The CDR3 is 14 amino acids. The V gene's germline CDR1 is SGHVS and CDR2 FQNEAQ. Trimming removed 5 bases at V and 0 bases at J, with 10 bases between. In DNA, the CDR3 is TGTGCCAGCAGCCCTCTCGTTCTGAACACTGAAGCTTTCTTT. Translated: CASSPLVLNTEAFF.

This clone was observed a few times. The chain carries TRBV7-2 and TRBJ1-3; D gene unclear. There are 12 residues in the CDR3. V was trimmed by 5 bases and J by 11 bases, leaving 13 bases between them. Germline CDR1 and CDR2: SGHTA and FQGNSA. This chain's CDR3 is CASSPPQSPIYF. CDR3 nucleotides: TGTGCCAGCAGCCCGCCCCAGTCACCCATATATTTT.

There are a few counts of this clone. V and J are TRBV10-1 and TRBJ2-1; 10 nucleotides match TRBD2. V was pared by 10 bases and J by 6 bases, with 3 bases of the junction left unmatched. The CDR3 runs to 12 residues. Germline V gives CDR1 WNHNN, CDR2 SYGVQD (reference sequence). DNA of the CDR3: TGCGCCACCCCTAGCGGGAGCAATGAGCAGTTCTTC. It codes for CATPSGSNEQFF.

CDR3 sequence reads: CASSLAVRSAGVGEQYF. The CDR3 nucleotides are TGTGCCAGCAGCTTGGCGGTTCGTTCGGCAGGGGTAGGCGAGCAGTACTTC. The chain combines TRBV5-6 with TRBJ2-7; TRBD1 might be the D (6 bases). The CDR3 loop spans 17 amino acids. Germline-derived CDR1 and CDR2 are SGHDT and YYEEEE. Between the trimmed V and J ends, which lost 0 bases and 6 bases, there was a span of 22 bases. The variable domain in full, completed from reference TRBV5-6 and TRBJ2-7, reads DAGVTQSPTHLIKTRGQQVTLRCSPKSGHDTVSWYQQALGQGPQFIFQYYEEEERQRGNFPDRFSGHQFPNYSSELNVNALLLGDSALYLCASSLAVRSAGVGEQYFGPGTRLTVT.

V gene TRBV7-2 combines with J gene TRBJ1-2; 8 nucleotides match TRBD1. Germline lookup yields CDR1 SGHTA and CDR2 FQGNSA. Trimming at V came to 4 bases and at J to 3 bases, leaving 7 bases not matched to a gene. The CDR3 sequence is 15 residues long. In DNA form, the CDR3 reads TGTGCCAGCAGCTACGACAGGGGAAGGGACTATGGCTACACCTTC. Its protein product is CASSYDRGRDYGYTF.

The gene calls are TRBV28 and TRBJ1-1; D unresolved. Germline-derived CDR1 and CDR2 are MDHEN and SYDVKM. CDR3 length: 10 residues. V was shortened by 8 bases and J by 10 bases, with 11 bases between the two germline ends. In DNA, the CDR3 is TGTGCCAGCCGACTTCGAAGAGCTTTCTTT. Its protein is CASRLRRAFF.

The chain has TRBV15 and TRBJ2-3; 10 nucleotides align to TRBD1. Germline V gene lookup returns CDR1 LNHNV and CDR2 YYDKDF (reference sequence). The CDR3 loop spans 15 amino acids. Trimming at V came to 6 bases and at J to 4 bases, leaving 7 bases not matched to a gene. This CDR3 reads CATRDRDRGSDTQYF. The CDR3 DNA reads TGTGCCACCAGAGACCGGGACAGGGGCTCAGATACGCAGTATTTT.

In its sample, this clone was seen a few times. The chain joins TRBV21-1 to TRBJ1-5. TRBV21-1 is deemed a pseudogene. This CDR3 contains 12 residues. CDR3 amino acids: CASSNGSQPQHF. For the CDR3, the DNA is TGTGCCAGCAGCAACGGGAGTCAGCCCCAGCATTTT.